One and the same sample provided the 17 T cell receptor beta chains below, sequenced in a study of T cell repertoires in cytomegalovirus infection. MiXCR, run by TCRdb on the reads, gives a single entry per CDR3 protein. The sample holds around 240,000 distinct CDR3 sequences, approximately 22% seen once. The sample comprised CD8+ T cells from PBMCs. The receptors here all came from a human donor in good health (CMV status not recorded). Some clones in this sample may be carry-over from other donors' samples.

In this sample, this clonotype turned up many times. The chain couples TRBV7-9 to TRBJ2-7, with D perhaps TRBD1 (6 bases). Looked up from germline, CDR1 is SEHNR and CDR2 is FQNEAQ (reference sequence). The V and J ends lost 4 bases and 5 bases respectively, with 9 bases between them. The CDR3 loop spans 12 amino acids. CDR3 sequence (DNA): TGTGCCAGCAGCTGGGACAAGAACGAGCAGTACTTC. It translates to CASSWDKNEQYF.

The sample holds a few counts of this clonotype. CDR3 in DNA: TGCAGCGTTGGGGGGGGACTAGCACAAGAGACCCAGTACTTC. It specifies CSVGGGLAQETQYF. This rearrangement joins TRBV29-1 to TRBJ2-5; 9 bases align to TRBD2. J was trimmed by 2 bases and V by 4 bases; bases with no gene match: 5. CDR1 is SQVTM, CDR2 ANQGSEA, per germline. The CDR3 contains 14 residues.

This clonotype was observed at least ten times. J is TRBJ2-1 and V is TRBV24-1; D might be TRBD1 or TRBD2, each matching 6 bases. Germline values: CDR1 KGHDR, CDR2 SFDVKD. The ends were cut back, 0 bases at V and 9 bases at J, with 8 bases in the middle. The CDR3 has 13 amino acids. CDR3 region: CATSDLKGGEQFF. The CDR3 region has the DNA TGTGCCACCAGTGATTTGAAGGGGGGTGAGCAGTTCTTC.

CDR3 region: CASSQGGATEAFF. The CDR3 region has the DNA TGTGCCAGCAGCCAAGGAGGGGCCACTGAAGCTTTCTTT. The chain recombines TRBV14 with TRBJ1-1; perhaps TRBD1 as D (5 bases). The CDR3 runs to 13 residues. Trimming removed 1 base at V and 4 bases at J, with 7 bases between. Looked up from germline, CDR1 is SGHDN and CDR2 is FVKESK.

This clonotype was counted between two and nine times. The chain links TRBV2 to TRBJ2-2; D is possibly TRBD2 (5 bases). The germline V gene encodes CDR1 SNHLY and CDR2 FYNNEI. The germline V and J ends were trimmed by 8 bases and 4 bases, with 17 bases remaining between them. CDR3 length: 15 residues. CDR3 sequence: CASLDTGRGTGELFF. The CDR3 coding sequence is TGTGCCAGCTTAGACACGGGCCGGGGCACCGGGGAGCTGTTTTTT.

The chain employs TRBV29-1 and TRBJ1-1, with a possible D match to TRBD1 (5 bases). Germline V gives CDR1 SQVTM, CDR2 ANQGSEA. The CDR3 covers 14 residues. V was shortened by 4 bases and J by 0 bases, with 12 bases between the two germline ends. For the CDR3, the DNA is TGCAGCGTTGGGGACGGTTCTATGAACACTGAAGCTTTCTTT. Translated, it gives CSVGDGSMNTEAFF.

At least ten counts were recorded for this clonotype. V gene TRBV28 combines with J gene TRBJ1-1; unclear D gene. Germline CDR1 is MDHEN and CDR2 is SYDVKM. The length of the CDR3 is 14 residues. V was clipped by 4 bases and J by 0 bases, with 9 bases between them. The CDR3 DNA sequence: TGTGCCAGCAGTTCAATTACAATGAACACTGAAGCTTTCTTT. Protein sequence: CASSSITMNTEAFF.

The chain has TRBV5-5 and TRBJ2-3; 10 nucleotides line up with TRBD1. The trim removed 6 bases at V and 3 bases at J, leaving 19 bases unmatched. CDR3 length equals 19 residues. The V gene's germline CDR1 is SGHKS and CDR2 YYEKEE (reference sequence). CDR3 in DNA: TGTGCCAGCACCCCCCTCCCCTTAGGCTTGGGACAGGGGACAGATACGCAGTATTTT. Its translation: CASTPLPLGLGQGTDTQYF.

This clonotype was picked up many times. CDR3 DNA sequence: TGTGCCAGCAGCCTTGATAGCGGGCACGCCTACAATGAGCAGTTCTTC. It codes for CASSLDSGHAYNEQFF. The rearrangement links TRBV7-2 to TRBJ2-1; 7 nucleotides agree with TRBD2. The CDR3 spans 16 residues. Trimming removed 5 bases from V and 2 bases from J; junction bases left unmatched: 9. Germline CDR1 reads SGHTA; CDR2 reads FQGNSA.

This chain links TRBV20-1 with TRBJ2-2; the D gene is possibly TRBD1 (5 bases). The CDR3 totals 14 residues. Germline values: CDR1 DFQATT, CDR2 SNEGSKA (reference sequence). Trimming took off 0 bases at V and 6 bases at J, with 11 bases between the two ends. The CDR3 sequence is CSARDGATAGELFF. CDR3 bases: TGCAGTGCTAGAGATGGGGCAACGGCCGGGGAGCTGTTTTTT.

The chain carries TRBV4-1 and TRBJ2-1, with 7 bases lining up with TRBD1. The junction had 8 bases not matched to a gene; V was cut back by 0 bases and J by 9 bases. Per germline, CDR1 MGHRA and CDR2 YSYEKL. This CDR3 comprises 15 residues. CDR3 bases: TGCGCCAGCAGCCAAGAAAGGGGGCTTAACACTGAGCAGTTCTTC. Encoded protein: CASSQERGLNTEQFF.

In this sample, this clonotype turned up a few times. This sequence joins TRBV7-9 and TRBJ2-7; D unclear. V was cut by 2 bases and J by 5 bases, with 10 bases left in between. Per the germline V gene, CDR1 is SEHNR and CDR2 is FQNEAQ (reference sequence). The CDR3 is 13 residues long. In DNA, the CDR3 is TGTGCCAGCAGCTTAAAATGGGGTGACGAGCAGTACTTC. Amino acids: CASSLKWGDEQYF. Complete variable domain (other parts from reference TRBV7-9 and TRBJ2-7): DTGVSQNPRHKITKRGQNVTFRCDPISEHNRLYWYRQTLGQGPEFLTYFQNEAQLEKSRLLSDRFSAERPKGSFSTLEIQRTEQGDSAMYLCASSLKWGDEQYFGPGTRLTVT.

This clonotype has just a few counts. The rearrangement joins TRBV7-8 to TRBJ2-7, with D tentatively TRBD2 (5 bases). V was pared by 5 bases and J by 6 bases, with 5 bases between. This CDR3 comprises 10 residues. Germline CDR1 SGHVS, CDR2 FQNEAQ. CDR3 region: CASSEGEQYF. DNA of the CDR3: TGTGCCAGCAGCGAGGGCGAGCAGTACTTC.

The chain is built from TRBV14 and TRBJ2-1, with D perhaps matching TRBD1 (5 bases). V was clipped by 1 base and J by 0 bases, with 19 bases between them. Germline values: CDR1 SGHDN, CDR2 FVKESK. The CDR3 sequence is 19 residues long. The CDR3 DNA reads as TGTGCCAGCAGCCAAGCCTTGGGCGGCGGACATAGCTCCTACAATGAGCAGTTCTTC. As protein: CASSQALGGGHSSYNEQFF.

This clonotype was observed at least ten times. The chain has TRBV7-9 and TRBJ1-1, with unresolved D. Trimming stripped 1 base from V and 11 bases from J, with 2 bases between. Germline CDR1 SEHNR, CDR2 FQNEAQ (reference sequence). This CDR3 contains 9 residues. The chain's CDR3 is CASSLVAFF. As DNA, the CDR3 is TGTGCCAGCAGCTTAGTGGCTTTCTTT.

As to this clonotype: This may be a read error: a much more frequent sequence differs by one nucleotide. This chain uses TRBV4-1 with TRBJ2-2; D might be TRBD2 (7 bases). The CDR3 consists of 16 residues. The V and J ends lost 8 bases and 6 bases respectively, with 22 bases between them. The germline gives CDR1 MGHRA, CDR2 YSYEKL. The CDR3 DNA follows: TGCGCCAGCGGCCCCGAACCCACAGGGAGGGCCGGGGAGCTGTTTTTT. Its protein product is CASGPEPTGRAGELFF.

Many counts were recorded for this clonotype. CDR3 protein: CASIPPETPDYEQYF. CDR3 bases: TGTGCCAGCATCCCACCGGAGACCCCAGACTACGAGCAGTACTTC. V gene TRBV7-4 combines with J gene TRBJ2-7; D not resolved. The CDR3 totals 15 residues. V lost 7 bases and J 3 bases, leaving 19 bases between the germline ends. Germline CDR1 and CDR2: SGHVT and SQSDAQ.